A selection of T cell receptor beta chains follows, all from one sample in a study of blood T cell repertoires in COVID-19. Sequencing was performed with immunoSEQ multiplex PCR; in TCRdb, only in-frame clones are kept and a portion is missing. The data hold approximately 230,000 clones, with approximately 80% observed a single time. The sample consisted of peripheral blood. The receptors were gathered from a woman aged 40-49 years with active or convalescent COVID-19. The CDR3 runs from the conserved cysteine through the conserved F or W. The order of the fields is CDR3 length, clone size, V gene, D gene, J gene, CDR3 DNA, CDR3 protein. The D gene is left open where the match is weak. Size tells how often a clone was seen (once, few, many) or the class of an expanded clone, and some rows leave it out.

15	.	TRBV28	.	TRBJ2-1	TGTGCCAGCAGTGCATGGCGCATTCGGGTAAATGAGCAGTTCTTC	CASSAWRIRVNEQFF
13	few	TRBV24-1	.	TRBJ1-5	TGTGCCACCAGTCCTTTCGGCAATCAGCCCCAGCATTTT	CATSPFGNQPQHF
14	.	TRBV5-6	.	TRBJ2-5	TGTGCCAGCAGCTTGGAGGTGACTACGGAGACCCAGTACTTC	CASSLEVTTETQYF
12	.	TRBV12-3/TRBV12-4	.	TRBJ2-1	TGTGCCAGCAGTTTAGTGGGGGGGCTGCAGTTCTTC	CASSLVGGLQFF
14	.	TRBV6-4	.	TRBJ2-3	TGTGCCAGCAGTGACTCGACGGGTAGAGATACGCAGTATTTT	CASSDSTGRDTQYF
14	.	TRBV4-1	TRBD2	TRBJ2-5	TGCGCCAGCAGCCAGGGGGACTATCCCGAGACCCAGTACTTC	CASSQGDYPETQYF
13	.	TRBV9	.	TRBJ1-1	TGTGCCAGCAGCGTACATAGAAACACTGAAGCTTTCTTT	CASSVHRNTEAFF
11	few	TRBV28	TRBD1	TRBJ1-2	TGTGCCAGCTGGGGGACAGTAGGCTACACCTTC	CASWGTVGYTF
17	.	TRBV6-1	TRBD2	TRBJ2-3	TGTGCCAGCAGTGAAGAAACTAGCGGGGGTTTCACAGATACGCAGTATTTT	CASSEETSGGFTDTQYF
14	.	TRBV24-1	.	TRBJ1-6	TGTGCCACCAGTGACCTCCCCTATAATTCACCCCTCCACTTT	CATSDLPYNSPLHF
15	.	TRBV5-1	TRBD2	TRBJ2-5	TGCGCCAGCACCCTGGTGGCTAGCGGAAAAGAGACCCAGTACTTC	CASTLVASGKETQYF
14	once	TRBV28	TRBD1	TRBJ1-4	TGTGCCAGCCTAGAACAGGGGGCACGCGAAAAACTGTTTTTT	CASLEQGAREKLFF
14	few	TRBV5-1	TRBD1	TRBJ1-6	TGCGCCAGCCGGGACAGGGTGGAGGCGTCACCCCTCCACTTT	CASRDRVEASPLHF
13	.	TRBV29-1	.	TRBJ1-1	TGCAGCGCCGCGGAGCTAGTGGACACTGAAGCTTTCTTT	CSAAELVDTEAFF
16	.	TRBV5-1	TRBD1	TRBJ2-7	TGCGCCAGCAGCTTGTCGTCGGACAGGTTTCCCTACGAGCAGTACTTC	CASSLSSDRFPYEQYF
15	.	TRBV7-2	.	TRBJ1-3	TGTGCCAGCATCCCGGGACTGAACTCTGGAAACACCATATATTTT	CASIPGLNSGNTIYF
16	.	TRBV5-1	TRBD1	TRBJ1-3	TGCGCCAGCACCCTGGCCGGACAGGGCTCTGGAAACACCATATATTTT	CASTLAGQGSGNTIYF
18	.	TRBV4-2	.	TRBJ1-1	TGTGCCAGCAGCCGGGGTGAGGCAGGGACTGCCATGAACACTGAAGCTTTCTTT	CASSRGEAGTAMNTEAFF
11	.	TRBV30	.	TRBJ1-1	TGTGCCTGGGACCGCGAAGGCGGAGCTTTCTTT	CAWDREGGAFF
16	few	TRBV4-1	TRBD1	TRBJ2-2	TGCGCCAGCAGCCAAGCGGACAGGGTGCCGTCCGGGGAGCTGTTTTTT	CASSQADRVPSGELFF
14	.	TRBV7-9	TRBD1	TRBJ1-1	TGTGCCAGCAGCACCGGCGGGACAGGGGGCATCGCTTTCTTT	CASSTGGTGGIAFF
16	.	TRBV7-8	.	TRBJ1-4	TGTGCCAGCCTACCGGGGTTTGGGGCAACTAATGAAAAACTGTTTTTT	CASLPGFGATNEKLFF
14	.	TRBV5-1	.	TRBJ2-7	TGCGCCAGCAGCTTGCAGGCCGGTGCCTACGAGCAGTACTTC	CASSLQAGAYEQYF
14	.	TRBV30	.	TRBJ1-5	TGTGCCTGGACCCCCAGGCTGGGCAATCAGCCCCAGCATTTT	CAWTPRLGNQPQHF
15	.	TRBV6-1	TRBD1	TRBJ1-5	TGTGCCAGCAGTGAACTTTTTGAGGGGGCTCAGCCCCAGCATTTT	CASSELFEGAQPQHF
14	.	TRBV15	.	TRBJ2-7	TGTGCCACCAGCAGAGATCCCAGATCCTACGAGCAGTACTTC	CATSRDPRSYEQYF
13	.	TRBV19	.	TRBJ2-2	TGTGCCAGTAGTATCAGGGGCACCGGGGAGCTGTTTTTT	CASSIRGTGELFF
15	once	TRBV4-1	.	TRBJ1-3	TGCGCCAGCAGCCAAGAAGGGCCAGGGGGAAACACCATATATTTT	CASSQEGPGGNTIYF
15	.	TRBV5-6	TRBD1	TRBJ2-5	TGTGCCAGCAGCCTGGGTTTAGGGACAGGAAAGACCCAGTACTTC	CASSLGLGTGKTQYF
15	.	TRBV7-8	TRBD1	TRBJ2-3	TGTGCCAGCAGCCGGGACAGGACCTTCACAGATACGCAGTATTTT	CASSRDRTFTDTQYF
13	once	TRBV27	.	TRBJ2-2	TGTGCCAGCAGTTTTAGAGATACCGGGGAGCTGTTTTTT	CASSFRDTGELFF
14	.	TRBV7-7	.	TRBJ2-1	TGTGCTAGCAGCTTAGAAGCAGGGTACAATGAGCAGTTCTTC	CASSLEAGYNEQFF
13	.	TRBV29-1	.	TRBJ1-6	TGCAGCGTCGGGGGGGGTGGCAATTCACCCCTCCACTTT	CSVGGGGNSPLHF
16	.	TRBV27	TRBD1	TRBJ1-2	TGTGCCAGCAGTCCCGGGACAGCCAAAATAAACTATGGCTACACCTTC	CASSPGTAKINYGYTF
17	.	TRBV5-5	TRBD2	TRBJ2-7	TGTGCCAGCAGCGTGACGCCCCCGGGACTAGCCGCATACGAGCAGTACTTC	CASSVTPPGLAAYEQYF
14	.	TRBV6-5	.	TRBJ2-3	TGTGCCAGCAGTTACTCTTCGGGCACAGATACGCAGTATTTT	CASSYSSGTDTQYF
16	.	TRBV18	.	TRBJ2-1	TGTGCCAGCTCAATAGGGACTCCCATTCAGGGCGATGAGCAGTTCTTC	CASSIGTPIQGDEQFF
14	.	TRBV28	.	TRBJ1-6	TGTGCCAGCAGTTTTGGGGCCCGGGGGTCACCCCTCCACTTT	CASSFGARGSPLHF
17	.	TRBV24-1	TRBD1	TRBJ1-6	TGTGCCACCAGTGATTCAAGGACAGGGGGCCGGAATTCACCCCTCCACTTT	CATSDSRTGGRNSPLHF
13	.	TRBV10-3	TRBD1	TRBJ1-2	TGTGCCATCAGTGGCAGGGGGGAAGGTGGCTACACCTTC	CAISGRGEGGYTF
15	.	TRBV30	TRBD1	TRBJ1-1	TGTGCCTGGAGAGCGACGACAGGGGCCTACACTGAAGCTTTCTTT	CAWRATTGAYTEAFF
11	.	TRBV18	.	TRBJ2-3	TGTGCCAGCTCATCCAAAGATACGCAGTATTTT	CASSSKDTQYF
16	.	TRBV10-3	TRBD2	TRBJ2-5	TGTGCCATCAGTGATTTAGCGGGGGGCCAAGGGGAGACCCAGTACTTC	CAISDLAGGQGETQYF
16	.	TRBV19	TRBD2	TRBJ2-1	TGTGCCAGTAGTATGGACAAGCGGGGGACCTACAATGAGCAGTTCTTC	CASSMDKRGTYNEQFF
16	few	TRBV5-5	TRBD1	TRBJ1-6	TGTGCCAGCAGCCGAGAGGGGGCCCAGGGAGCTTCACCCCTCCACTTT	CASSREGAQGASPLHF
14	.	TRBV6-5	.	TRBJ1-4	TGTGCCAGCAGTTACTCGGGCAGGGATGAAAAACTGTTTTTT	CASSYSGRDEKLFF
14	few	TRBV14	TRBD1	TRBJ2-7	TGTGCCAGCAGCCAAGGAGGGGGCCGATACGAGCAGTACTTC	CASSQGGGRYEQYF
15	.	TRBV19	.	TRBJ1-2	TGTGCCAGTAGTATAGATGGGCGGGGAGACTATGGCTACACCTTC	CASSIDGRGDYGYTF
17	few	TRBV5-1	TRBD2	TRBJ2-3	TGCGCCAGCAGCTTGGGAAGCGGGGGGGCTAGCACAGATACGCAGTATTTT	CASSLGSGGASTDTQYF
13	.	TRBV5-1	.	TRBJ1-1	TGCGCCAGCAGCTTAAGAGGGGGAACTGAAGCTTTCTTT	CASSLRGGTEAFF
15	.	TRBV5-5	TRBD1	TRBJ1-3	TGTGCCAGCAGCTTGCAGGGGGCGTATGGAAACACCATATATTTT	CASSLQGAYGNTIYF
14	.	TRBV7-2	TRBD1	TRBJ1-1	TGTGCCAGCAGCGTTCAGGGGGGGAACACTGAAGCTTTCTTT	CASSVQGGNTEAFF
16	.	TRBV6-1	TRBD1	TRBJ2-2	TGTGCCAGCAGTGAAAGGCAGGGGGCGAACACCGGGGAGCTGTTTTTT	CASSERQGANTGELFF
14	.	TRBV28	TRBD1	TRBJ2-7	TGTGCCAGCAGCGGGACAGGAGTGATCTACGAGCAGTACTTC	CASSGTGVIYEQYF
14	.	TRBV19	.	TRBJ2-7	TGTGCCAGTAGTGGGAGTGGAGGGCCGGGCGAGCAGTACTTC	CASSGSGGPGEQYF
13	.	TRBV6-4	TRBD1	TRBJ2-1	TGTGCCAGCAGTGGGGGACAGGGGATTGAGCAGTTCTTC	CASSGGQGIEQFF
14	.	TRBV7-9	TRBD1	TRBJ1-5	TGTGCCAGCAGCCGAAGGGACAGCGGGCAGCCCCAGCATTTT	CASSRRDSGQPQHF